Listed below are T cell receptor beta chains from one sample, sequenced in a study of chemoradiotherapy in HPV16-positive cancers. Method: immunoSEQ multiplex PCR; TCRdb's copy keeps in-frame clones and lacks some. This table has about 14,000 clones, roughly 89% appearing once. The material sequenced was tumor tissue, taken from a patient who underwent chemoradiotherapy. These receptor sequences come from a human donor with HPV-associated anogenital cancer. CDR3s include the opening cysteine and the closing phenylalanine or tryptophan. Each record gives: clone size, D gene, V gene, J gene, CDR3 DNA, CDR3 protein. The D gene is left open where the match is weak. Size tells how often a clone was seen (once, few, many) or the class of an expanded clone, and some rows leave it out.

abundance: once
d_gene: .
v_gene: TRBV6-6
j_gene: TRBJ2-7
CDR3nt: TGTGCCAGCAGTTACCCGCCCGACGACAGTGGCGAGCAGTACTTC
CDR3aa: CASSYPPDDSGEQYF

abundance: .
d_gene: .
v_gene: TRBV28
j_gene: TRBJ1-4
CDR3nt: TGTGCCAGCAGGGTAGGGACCTCGGCAACTAATGAAAAACTGTTTTTT
CDR3aa: CASRVGTSATNEKLFF

abundance: .
d_gene: .
v_gene: TRBV5-4
j_gene: TRBJ2-7
CDR3nt: TGTGCCAGCAGCCTCGACTACACTTCCTACGAGCAGTACTTC
CDR3aa: CASSLDYTSYEQYF

abundance: .
d_gene: .
v_gene: TRBV28
j_gene: TRBJ1-3
CDR3nt: TGTGCCAGCAGTTCAAGGACTGGGTGGACTGGAAACACCATATATTTT
CDR3aa: CASSSRTGWTGNTIYF

abundance: .
d_gene: .
v_gene: TRBV7-7
j_gene: TRBJ2-1
CDR3nt: TGTGCTAGCAGCTTAGAGGCCGGGTACAATGAGCAGTTCTTC
CDR3aa: CASSLEAGYNEQFF

abundance: .
d_gene: .
v_gene: TRBV7-9
j_gene: TRBJ2-2
CDR3nt: TGTGCCAGCAGCTTGCCGTTCTCAAACACCGGGGAGCTGTTTTTT
CDR3aa: CASSLPFSNTGELFF

abundance: .
d_gene: .
v_gene: TRBV7-8
j_gene: TRBJ1-1
CDR3nt: TGTGCCAGCAGCTTAAGCCCTACAGGGCTGGTCACTGAAGCTTTCTTT
CDR3aa: CASSLSPTGLVTEAFF

abundance: .
d_gene: .
v_gene: TRBV2
j_gene: TRBJ2-2
CDR3nt: TGTGCCAGCAGTGGGCAGGGCACCGGGGAGCTGTTTTTT
CDR3aa: CASSGQGTGELFF

abundance: .
d_gene: .
v_gene: TRBV7-9
j_gene: TRBJ1-1
CDR3nt: TGTGCCAGCAGCTTAGGCGGAGATCCGAACACTGAAGCTTTCTTT
CDR3aa: CASSLGGDPNTEAFF

abundance: .
d_gene: TRBD1
v_gene: TRBV2
j_gene: TRBJ1-1
CDR3nt: TGTGCCAGCAACTCACAGGGGCGGGACACTGAAGCTTTCTTT
CDR3aa: CASNSQGRDTEAFF